This record looks at one T cell receptor (beta chain) sequence and its context. The authors' processing: Quantification of nucleated cells was approximated via reference gene primer amplification. Repertoires were generated with immunoSEQ multiplex PCR, while TCRdb's copy carries only in-frame clones and drops some. V, J and clone size derive from that table, while D and trimming were established from the DNA sequence. The sample has 100,000 to 120,000 clones; more than 75% are singletons. These data belong to a study of blood T cell repertoires in COVID-19. Study overall: Sources were T cells, B-cell-depleted T cells, or PBMCs; the material itself was cDNA or gDNA.

Trimming shortened V by 2 bases and J by 0 bases, and 11 bases separated the two germline ends. The germline gives CDR1 MGHRA, CDR2 YSYEKL. The CDR3 contains 16 residues. The sequenced sample was peripheral blood. The sequence derives from a man aged 40-55 years with acute or convalescent COVID-19. The chain is built from TRBV4-1 and TRBJ1-3; D might be TRBD1 (5 bases). This CDR3 is CASSQSQGYSGNTIYF. The DNA for the CDR3 is TGCGCCAGCAGCCAATCTCAGGGCTACTCTGGAAACACCATATATTTT.